Listed below are T cell receptor beta chains from one sample, sequenced in a study of memory CD4+ T cells and cytomegalovirus serostatus. Libraries were prepared by immunoSEQ multiplex PCR; TCRdb keeps only in-frame clonotypes and omits some of them. Counted here are roughly 40,000 clones, 78% occurring once; the ten biggest clones make up around 0.77%. The sequenced sample consisted of memory CD4+ T cells from blood. Receptor source: an adult in good health and CMV-seronegative. Both conserved end residues are part of each CDR3. A D gene is named only where the DNA matches it firmly. Size values are once, few and many counts, or a class for expanded clones, and some rows have none.

v_call: TRBV4-2; d_call: .; clone_size: .; j_call: TRBJ2-2; cdr3_aa: CASSQVRGWAGELFF; cdr3_nt: TGTGCCAGCAGCCAAGTCCGGGGGTGGGCCGGGGAGCTGTTTTTT
v_call: TRBV4-2; d_call: .; clone_size: .; j_call: TRBJ2-5; cdr3_aa: CASSPKGHKYQETQYF; cdr3_nt: TGTGCCAGCAGCCCCAAGGGGCACAAGTACCAAGAGACCCAGTACTTC
v_call: TRBV11-3; d_call: .; clone_size: .; j_call: TRBJ1-1; cdr3_aa: CASSLYGAGDTEAFF; cdr3_nt: TGTGCCAGCAGCTTGTACGGGGCTGGGGACACTGAAGCTTTCTTT
v_call: TRBV6-1; d_call: .; clone_size: .; j_call: TRBJ1-6; cdr3_aa: CASSEPHTEVSPLHF; cdr3_nt: TGTGCCAGCAGTGAACCCCATACAGAAGTGTCACCCCTCCACTTT
v_call: TRBV27; d_call: .; clone_size: .; j_call: TRBJ1-6; cdr3_aa: CASSWVQGTKSPLHF; cdr3_nt: TGTGCCAGCAGTTGGGTACAGGGCACAAAATCACCCCTCCACTTT
v_call: TRBV4-2; d_call: .; clone_size: few; j_call: TRBJ1-4; cdr3_aa: CASSLTGKSANEKLFF; cdr3_nt: TGTGCCAGCAGCCTCACAGGGAAGAGTGCTAATGAAAAACTGTTTTTT
v_call: TRBV14; d_call: .; clone_size: .; j_call: TRBJ2-5; cdr3_aa: CASSQDHSRGRETQYF; cdr3_nt: TGTGCCAGCAGCCAAGATCATTCCCGGGGGAGGGAGACCCAGTACTTC
v_call: TRBV4-2; d_call: .; clone_size: .; j_call: TRBJ1-2; cdr3_aa: CASSHKRDYGYTF; cdr3_nt: TGTGCCAGCAGCCACAAACGGGACTATGGCTACACCTTC
v_call: TRBV7-6; d_call: TRBD1; clone_size: .; j_call: TRBJ2-3; cdr3_aa: CASSPKLRFTGGTDTQYF; cdr3_nt: TGTGCCAGCAGCCCGAAATTACGATTCACAGGGGGTACAGATACGCAGTATTTT
v_call: TRBV6-6; d_call: .; clone_size: .; j_call: TRBJ2-4; cdr3_aa: CASSYYGDGKNIQYF; cdr3_nt: TGTGCCAGCAGTTACTACGGGGACGGCAAAAACATTCAGTACTTC
v_call: TRBV25-1; d_call: .; clone_size: .; j_call: TRBJ1-2; cdr3_aa: CASGIPGPQAGYTF; cdr3_nt: TGTGCCAGTGGAATCCCGGGCCCCCAAGCGGGCTACACCTTC
v_call: TRBV5-6; d_call: .; clone_size: .; j_call: TRBJ1-1; cdr3_aa: CASSPRVLTGTEAFF; cdr3_nt: TGTGCCAGCAGCCCGAGGGTACTCACGGGGACTGAAGCTTTCTTT
v_call: TRBV4-1; d_call: .; clone_size: .; j_call: TRBJ2-5; cdr3_aa: CASSLGNQETQYF; cdr3_nt: TGCGCCAGCAGTCTAGGGAATCAAGAGACCCAGTACTTC
v_call: TRBV29-1; d_call: .; clone_size: .; j_call: TRBJ2-6; cdr3_aa: CSVGSTSGANVLTF; cdr3_nt: TGCAGCGTTGGCAGTACCTCTGGGGCCAACGTCCTGACTTTC
v_call: TRBV6-4; d_call: .; clone_size: .; j_call: TRBJ2-7; cdr3_aa: CASSGGPRDVSMNEQYF; cdr3_nt: TGTGCCAGCAGTGGAGGTCCCAGGGACGTCAGTATGAACGAGCAGTACTTC
v_call: TRBV2; d_call: .; clone_size: .; j_call: TRBJ1-1; cdr3_aa: CASSRNRTPPDRNTEAFF; cdr3_nt: TGTGCCAGCAGTCGGAATAGGACGCCCCCTGATCGGAACACTGAAGCTTTCTTT
v_call: TRBV5-4; d_call: .; clone_size: .; j_call: TRBJ1-4; cdr3_aa: CASSLDGAANEKLFF; cdr3_nt: TGTGCCAGCAGCTTGGATGGGGCAGCAAATGAAAAACTGTTTTTT
v_call: TRBV5-1; d_call: TRBD2; clone_size: once; j_call: TRBJ2-5; cdr3_aa: CASSLALAGEGETQYF; cdr3_nt: TGCGCCAGCAGCTTGGCGCTAGCGGGGGAGGGAGAGACCCAGTACTTC
v_call: TRBV6-5; d_call: .; clone_size: .; j_call: TRBJ1-2; cdr3_aa: CASSYDGHWSGYTF; cdr3_nt: TGTGCCAGCAGTTACGACGGGCACTGGAGTGGCTACACCTTC
v_call: TRBV5-1; d_call: TRBD1; clone_size: .; j_call: TRBJ1-1; cdr3_aa: CASSPTTGVNTEAFF; cdr3_nt: TGCGCCAGCAGCCCGACGACAGGGGTAAACACTGAAGCTTTCTTT
v_call: TRBV4-1; d_call: TRBD1; clone_size: .; j_call: TRBJ1-4; cdr3_aa: CASSPGQNNEKLFF; cdr3_nt: TGCGCCAGCAGCCCGGGACAGAATAATGAAAAACTGTTTTTT
v_call: TRBV7-6; d_call: TRBD1; clone_size: once; j_call: TRBJ2-1; cdr3_aa: CASSSPDRDFYNEQFF; cdr3_nt: TGTGCCAGCAGCTCACCGGACAGGGACTTTTACAATGAGCAGTTCTTC
v_call: TRBV18; d_call: .; clone_size: few; j_call: TRBJ1-3; cdr3_aa: CASSQQSSGNTIYF; cdr3_nt: TGTGCCAGCTCACAACAGAGCTCTGGAAACACCATATATTTT
v_call: TRBV19; d_call: .; clone_size: once; j_call: TRBJ2-6; cdr3_aa: CASSLEGFGANVLTF; cdr3_nt: TGTGCCAGTAGCCTGGAGGGCTTTGGGGCCAACGTCCTGACTTTC
v_call: TRBV2; d_call: .; clone_size: .; j_call: TRBJ2-1; cdr3_aa: CASRGLSYNEQFF; cdr3_nt: TGTGCCAGCAGAGGACTCTCCTACAATGAGCAGTTCTTC
v_call: TRBV6-5; d_call: TRBD2; clone_size: .; j_call: TRBJ2-3; cdr3_aa: CASSYGLALDTQYF; cdr3_nt: TGTGCCAGCAGTTACGGACTAGCTCTAGATACGCAGTATTTT
v_call: TRBV7-2; d_call: TRBD1; clone_size: once; j_call: TRBJ2-2; cdr3_aa: CASSFAGGGSYTGELFF; cdr3_nt: TGTGCCAGCAGCTTTGCAGGGGGCGGGTCATACACCGGGGAGCTGTTTTTT
v_call: TRBV19; d_call: .; clone_size: few; j_call: TRBJ1-4; cdr3_aa: CASSTGAANEKLFF; cdr3_nt: TGTGCCAGTAGTACGGGGGCGGCTAATGAAAAACTGTTTTTT
v_call: TRBV7-8; d_call: TRBD1; clone_size: .; j_call: TRBJ2-3; cdr3_aa: CASSSRATGGTDTQYF; cdr3_nt: TGTGCCAGCAGCTCCCGGGCGACAGGGGGCACAGATACGCAGTATTTT
v_call: TRBV5-1; d_call: TRBD1; clone_size: once; j_call: TRBJ1-1; cdr3_aa: CASSQRTGMNTEAFF; cdr3_nt: TGCGCCAGCAGCCAAAGGACAGGGATGAACACTGAAGCTTTCTTT
v_call: TRBV5-1; d_call: .; clone_size: .; j_call: TRBJ2-7; cdr3_aa: CASSLGGLSSYEQYF; cdr3_nt: TGCGCCAGCAGCTTGGGCGGGCTAAGCTCCTACGAGCAGTACTTC
v_call: TRBV29-1; d_call: .; clone_size: .; j_call: TRBJ1-3; cdr3_aa: CSVEPRGNTIYF; cdr3_nt: TGCAGCGTCGAGCCCAGGGGAAACACCATATATTTT
v_call: TRBV6-1; d_call: .; clone_size: once; j_call: TRBJ2-7; cdr3_aa: CASSYSANYEQYF; cdr3_nt: TGTGCCAGCAGTTATTCGGCGAACTACGAGCAGTACTTC
v_call: TRBV5-8; d_call: TRBD1; clone_size: .; j_call: TRBJ1-5; cdr3_aa: CASSLGDRGHQPQHF; cdr3_nt: TGTGCCAGCAGCTTGGGAGACAGGGGACATCAGCCCCAGCATTTT
v_call: TRBV7-9; d_call: TRBD1; clone_size: few; j_call: TRBJ1-6; cdr3_aa: CASSVRGGVNSPLHF; cdr3_nt: TGTGCCAGCAGCGTCAGGGGGGGCGTCAATTCACCCCTCCACTTT
v_call: TRBV4-1; d_call: .; clone_size: .; j_call: TRBJ1-4; cdr3_aa: CASSPSADEKLFF; cdr3_nt: TGCGCCAGCAGCCCATCAGCCGATGAAAAACTGTTTTTT
v_call: TRBV9; d_call: TRBD1; clone_size: once; j_call: TRBJ2-6; cdr3_aa: CASSVGQGEGANVLTF; cdr3_nt: TGTGCCAGCAGCGTAGGCCAGGGGGAAGGAGCCAACGTCCTGACTTTC
v_call: TRBV18; d_call: .; clone_size: .; j_call: TRBJ1-1; cdr3_aa: CASSREADDTEAFF; cdr3_nt: TGTGCCAGCTCACGGGAAGCAGATGACACTGAAGCTTTCTTT
v_call: TRBV6-1; d_call: TRBD2; clone_size: .; j_call: TRBJ2-3; cdr3_aa: CASSVTSGTDTQYF; cdr3_nt: TGTGCCAGCAGTGTAACTAGCGGGACAGATACGCAGTATTTT
v_call: TRBV6-1; d_call: .; clone_size: .; j_call: TRBJ2-5; cdr3_aa: CASSTQGGGGETQYF; cdr3_nt: TGTGCCAGCAGTACACAGGGAGGCGGTGGGGAGACCCAGTACTTC
v_call: TRBV4-1; d_call: TRBD1; clone_size: .; j_call: TRBJ1-2; cdr3_aa: CANPTGFYGYTF; cdr3_nt: TGCGCCAACCCGACAGGGTTCTATGGCTACACCTTC
v_call: TRBV20-1; d_call: .; clone_size: .; j_call: TRBJ1-2; cdr3_aa: CSARQDYGYTF; cdr3_nt: TGCAGTGCCCGACAGGACTATGGCTACACCTTC
v_call: TRBV21-1; d_call: .; clone_size: few; j_call: TRBJ1-2; cdr3_aa: CASSKVDFGYGYTF; cdr3_nt: TGTGCCAGCAGCAAAGTTGATTTCGGGTATGGCTACACCTTC
v_call: TRBV11-2; d_call: TRBD2; clone_size: .; j_call: TRBJ2-7; cdr3_aa: CASSTFSGGRSYEQYF; cdr3_nt: TGTGCCAGCAGCACCTTTAGCGGGGGGCGCTCCTACGAGCAGTACTTC
v_call: TRBV5-1; d_call: .; clone_size: few; j_call: TRBJ2-7; cdr3_aa: CASSSAAGLYEQYF; cdr3_nt: TGCGCCAGCAGCTCCGCGGCAGGCCTCTACGAGCAGTACTTC
v_call: TRBV29-1; d_call: TRBD1; clone_size: .; j_call: TRBJ1-4; cdr3_aa: CSVGTGATNEKLFF; cdr3_nt: TGCAGCGTTGGGACAGGGGCAACTAATGAAAAACTGTTTTTT
v_call: TRBV5-1; d_call: TRBD1; clone_size: .; j_call: TRBJ1-6; cdr3_aa: CASSFDRDNSPLHF; cdr3_nt: TGCGCCAGCAGCTTTGACAGGGATAATTCACCCCTCCACTTT
v_call: TRBV10-3; d_call: .; clone_size: .; j_call: TRBJ1-3; cdr3_aa: CAISDPNPDRLNPSGNTIYF; cdr3_nt: TGTGCCATCAGTGACCCTAACCCGGACCGACTTAATCCCTCCGGAAACACCATATATTTT
v_call: TRBV5-4; d_call: .; clone_size: .; j_call: TRBJ1-2; cdr3_aa: CASSLDGLYGYTF; cdr3_nt: TGTGCCAGCAGCCTCGACGGCCTCTATGGCTACACCTTC
v_call: TRBV7-2; d_call: .; clone_size: .; j_call: TRBJ2-7; cdr3_aa: CASSLAHGSHEQYF; cdr3_nt: TGTGCCAGCAGCTTAGCTCACGGGTCCCACGAGCAGTACTTC
v_call: TRBV6-1; d_call: .; clone_size: .; j_call: TRBJ1-2; cdr3_aa: CASSDTRGSTNYGYTF; cdr3_nt: TGTGCCAGCAGTGATACGCGGGGATCGACTAACTATGGCTACACCTTC
v_call: TRBV19; d_call: TRBD1; clone_size: .; j_call: TRBJ2-6; cdr3_aa: CASTEGQDRFSGANVLTF; cdr3_nt: TGTGCCAGTACCGAAGGACAGGACAGGTTTTCTGGGGCCAACGTCCTGACTTTC
v_call: TRBV6-1; d_call: TRBD1; clone_size: .; j_call: TRBJ2-3; cdr3_aa: CASSEVIGQGFFSTDTQYF; cdr3_nt: TGTGCCAGCAGTGAAGTCATAGGACAGGGTTTTTTCAGCACAGATACGCAGTATTTT
v_call: TRBV12-5; d_call: .; clone_size: .; j_call: TRBJ1-6; cdr3_aa: CASGLDLRGGPLHF; cdr3_nt: TGTGCTAGTGGTTTGGACCTAAGGGGTGGACCCCTCCACTTT
v_call: TRBV15; d_call: .; clone_size: .; j_call: TRBJ2-5; cdr3_aa: CATSIPPRQETQYF; cdr3_nt: TGTGCCACGTCCATCCCACCGCGGCAAGAGACCCAGTACTTC
v_call: TRBV23-1; d_call: .; clone_size: .; j_call: TRBJ2-5; cdr3_aa: CASSVPTVQETQYF; cdr3_nt: TGCGCCAGCAGTGTACCGACGGTCCAAGAGACCCAGTACTTC
v_call: TRBV18; d_call: TRBD2; clone_size: .; j_call: TRBJ2-7; cdr3_aa: CASSWDYGSYEQYF; cdr3_nt: TGTGCCAGCTCCTGGGACTACGGTTCCTACGAGCAGTACTTC
v_call: TRBV19; d_call: .; clone_size: few; j_call: TRBJ1-1; cdr3_aa: CASNDRRRAEAFF; cdr3_nt: TGTGCCAGTAACGACAGGCGAAGGGCTGAAGCTTTCTTT
v_call: TRBV7-8; d_call: .; clone_size: few; j_call: TRBJ1-5; cdr3_aa: CASSLGIRDNNQPQHF; cdr3_nt: TGTGCCAGCAGCCTAGGGATTCGGGATAACAATCAGCCCCAGCATTTT